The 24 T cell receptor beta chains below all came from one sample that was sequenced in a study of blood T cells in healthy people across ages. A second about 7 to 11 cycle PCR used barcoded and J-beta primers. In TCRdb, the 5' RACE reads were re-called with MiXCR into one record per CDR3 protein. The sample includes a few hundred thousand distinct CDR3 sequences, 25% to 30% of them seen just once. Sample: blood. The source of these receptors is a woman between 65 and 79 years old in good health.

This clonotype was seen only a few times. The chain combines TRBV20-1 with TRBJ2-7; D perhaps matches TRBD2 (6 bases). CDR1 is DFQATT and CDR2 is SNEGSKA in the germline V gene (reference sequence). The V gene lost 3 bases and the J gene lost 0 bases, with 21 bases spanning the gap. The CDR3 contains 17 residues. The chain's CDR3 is CSARDPLGLPSSYEQYF. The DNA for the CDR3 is TGCAGTGCTAGGGATCCCTTGGGACTCCCGAGCTCCTACGAGCAGTACTTC.

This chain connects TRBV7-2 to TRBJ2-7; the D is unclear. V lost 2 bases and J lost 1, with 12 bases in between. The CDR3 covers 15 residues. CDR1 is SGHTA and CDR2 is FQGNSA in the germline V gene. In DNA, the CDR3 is TGTGCCAGCAGCTTAACACCTACGAGATCCTACGAGCAGTACTTC. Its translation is CASSLTPTRSYEQYF.

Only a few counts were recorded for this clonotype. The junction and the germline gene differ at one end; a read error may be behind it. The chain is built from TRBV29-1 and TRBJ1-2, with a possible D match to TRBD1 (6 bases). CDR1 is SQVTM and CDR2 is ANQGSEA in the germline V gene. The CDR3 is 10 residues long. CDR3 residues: CSVEGTGRAF. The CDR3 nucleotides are TGCAGCGTTGAGGGTACAGGGCGGGCCTTC.

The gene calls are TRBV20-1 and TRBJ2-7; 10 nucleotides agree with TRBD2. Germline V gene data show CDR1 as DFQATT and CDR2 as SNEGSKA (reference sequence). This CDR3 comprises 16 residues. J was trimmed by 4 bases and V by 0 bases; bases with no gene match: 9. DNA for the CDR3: TGCAGTGCTAGAGATAGGCTAGCGGGGGACCTATACGAGCAGTACTTC. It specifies CSARDRLAGDLYEQYF.

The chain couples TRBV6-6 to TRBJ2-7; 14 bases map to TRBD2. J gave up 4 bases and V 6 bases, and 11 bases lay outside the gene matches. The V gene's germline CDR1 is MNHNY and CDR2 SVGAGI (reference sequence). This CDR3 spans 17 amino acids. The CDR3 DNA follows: TGTGCCAGCAGCCTCGGGACTAGCGGGAGTTCAGGGTACGAGCAGTACTTC. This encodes CASSLGTSGSSGYEQYF.

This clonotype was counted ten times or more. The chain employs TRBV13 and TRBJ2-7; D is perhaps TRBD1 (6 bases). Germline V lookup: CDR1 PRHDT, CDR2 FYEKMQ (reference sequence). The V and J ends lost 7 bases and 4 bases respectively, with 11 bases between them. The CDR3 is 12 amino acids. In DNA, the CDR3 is TGTGCCAGCAACGTACAGGGATACGAGCAGTACTTC. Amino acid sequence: CASNVQGYEQYF.

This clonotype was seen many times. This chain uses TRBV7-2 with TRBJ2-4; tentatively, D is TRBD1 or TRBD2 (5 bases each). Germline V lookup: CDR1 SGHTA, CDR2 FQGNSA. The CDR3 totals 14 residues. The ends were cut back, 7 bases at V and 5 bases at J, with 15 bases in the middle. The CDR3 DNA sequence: TGTGCCAGCACCCCCCCCGGGACGCAAAACATTCAGTACTTC. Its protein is CASTPPGTQNIQYF.

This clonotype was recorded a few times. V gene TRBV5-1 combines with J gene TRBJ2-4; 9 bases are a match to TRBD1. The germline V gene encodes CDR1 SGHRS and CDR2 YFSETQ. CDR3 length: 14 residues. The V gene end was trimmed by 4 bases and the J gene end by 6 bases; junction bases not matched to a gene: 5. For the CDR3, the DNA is TGCGCCAGCAGCGCGGACAGGGGATTAAACATTCAGTACTTC. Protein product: CASSADRGLNIQYF.

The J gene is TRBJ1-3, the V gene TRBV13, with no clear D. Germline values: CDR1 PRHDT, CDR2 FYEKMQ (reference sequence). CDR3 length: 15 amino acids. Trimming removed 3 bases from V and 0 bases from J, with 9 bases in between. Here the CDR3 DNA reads TGTGCCAGCAGCTTTTACCGGCCCTCTGGAAACACCATATATTTT. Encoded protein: CASSFYRPSGNTIYF.

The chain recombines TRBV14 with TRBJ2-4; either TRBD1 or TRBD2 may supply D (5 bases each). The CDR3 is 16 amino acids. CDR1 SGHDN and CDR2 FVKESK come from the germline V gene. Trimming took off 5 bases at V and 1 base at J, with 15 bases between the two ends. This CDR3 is CASSKSPWGAKNIQYF. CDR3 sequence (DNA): TGTGCCAGCAGCAAAAGCCCATGGGGGGCCAAAAACATTCAGTACTTC.

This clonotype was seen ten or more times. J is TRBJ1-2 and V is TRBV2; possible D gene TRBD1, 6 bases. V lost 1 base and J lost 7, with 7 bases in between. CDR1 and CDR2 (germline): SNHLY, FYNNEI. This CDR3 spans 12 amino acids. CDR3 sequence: CASSEDRAGYTF. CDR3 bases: TGTGCCAGCAGTGAAGACAGGGCTGGCTACACCTTC.

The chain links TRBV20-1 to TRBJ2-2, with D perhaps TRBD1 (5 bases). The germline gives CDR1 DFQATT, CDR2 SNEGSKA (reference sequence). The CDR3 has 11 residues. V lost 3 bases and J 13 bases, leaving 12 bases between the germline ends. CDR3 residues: CSASAGNGLFF. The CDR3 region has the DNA TGCAGTGCTAGTGCAGGGAATGGGCTGTTTTTT.

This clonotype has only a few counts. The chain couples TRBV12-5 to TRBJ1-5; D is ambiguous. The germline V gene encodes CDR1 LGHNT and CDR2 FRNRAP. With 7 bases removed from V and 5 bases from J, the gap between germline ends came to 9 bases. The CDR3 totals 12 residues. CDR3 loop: CASALPDQPQHF. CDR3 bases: TGTGCTAGTGCCCTCCCCGATCAGCCCCAGCATTTT.

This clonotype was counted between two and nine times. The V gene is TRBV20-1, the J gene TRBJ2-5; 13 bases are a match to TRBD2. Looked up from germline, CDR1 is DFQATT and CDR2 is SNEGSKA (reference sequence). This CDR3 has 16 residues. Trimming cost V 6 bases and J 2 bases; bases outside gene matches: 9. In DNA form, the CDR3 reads TGCAGTGCAGCCGGGACTAGCGGGGTGGGGCAAGAGACCCAGTACTTC. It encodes CSAAGTSGVGQETQYF.

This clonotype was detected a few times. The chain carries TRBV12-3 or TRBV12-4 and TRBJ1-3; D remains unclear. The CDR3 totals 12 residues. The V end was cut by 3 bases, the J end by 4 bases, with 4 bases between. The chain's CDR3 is CASSLIGNTIYF. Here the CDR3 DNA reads TGTGCCAGCAGTTTGATCGGAAACACCATATATTTT.

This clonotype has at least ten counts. This CDR3 is CATSTSAGGPAYNEQFF. The CDR3 bases are TGTGCCACCAGCACCTCCGCGGGGGGGCCTGCCTACAATGAGCAGTTCTTC. V is TRBV15 and J is TRBJ2-1; 9 bases align to TRBD2. The CDR3 loop spans 17 amino acids. Looked up from germline, CDR1 is LNHNV and CDR2 is YYDKDF (reference sequence). V lost 4 bases and J lost 2; bases outside the gene matches: 9.

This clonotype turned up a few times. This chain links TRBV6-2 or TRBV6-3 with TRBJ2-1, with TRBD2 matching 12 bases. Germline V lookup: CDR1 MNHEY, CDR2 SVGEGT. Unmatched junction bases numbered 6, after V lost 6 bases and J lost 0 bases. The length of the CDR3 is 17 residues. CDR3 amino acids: CASRTTSGGTSYNEQFF. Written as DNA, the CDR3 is TGTGCCAGCAGAACGACTAGCGGGGGAACCTCCTACAATGAGCAGTTCTTC.

The DNA of the CDR3 is TGCAGCGTTGATACCGATTCTAGCTCTGGGGCCAACGTCCTGACTTTC. Translation gives CSVDTDSSSGANVLTF. The V call is TRBV29-1, the J call TRBJ2-6; D gene uncertain. Trimming took off 3 bases at V and 0 bases at J, with 12 bases between the two ends. Germline CDR1 reads SQVTM; CDR2 reads ANQGSEA. The CDR3 runs to 16 residues.

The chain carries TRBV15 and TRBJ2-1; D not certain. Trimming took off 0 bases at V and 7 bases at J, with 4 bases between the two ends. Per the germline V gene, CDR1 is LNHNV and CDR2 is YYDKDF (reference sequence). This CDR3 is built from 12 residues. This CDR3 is CATSRDGNEQFF. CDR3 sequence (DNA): TGTGCCACCAGCAGAGACGGGAATGAGCAGTTCTTC.

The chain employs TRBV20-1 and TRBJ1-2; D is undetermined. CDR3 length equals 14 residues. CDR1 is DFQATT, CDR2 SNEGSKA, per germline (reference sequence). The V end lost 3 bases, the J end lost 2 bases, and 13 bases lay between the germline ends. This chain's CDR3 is CSAREGSQNYGYTF. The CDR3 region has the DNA TGCAGTGCTAGGGAGGGAAGTCAGAACTATGGCTACACCTTC.

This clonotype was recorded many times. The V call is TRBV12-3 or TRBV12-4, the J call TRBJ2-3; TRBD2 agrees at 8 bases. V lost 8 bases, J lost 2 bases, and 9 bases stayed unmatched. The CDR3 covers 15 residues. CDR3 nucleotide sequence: TGTGCCAGCGGGGCGGGGGGCCCCCTCACAGATACGCAGTATTTT. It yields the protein CASGAGGPLTDTQYF.

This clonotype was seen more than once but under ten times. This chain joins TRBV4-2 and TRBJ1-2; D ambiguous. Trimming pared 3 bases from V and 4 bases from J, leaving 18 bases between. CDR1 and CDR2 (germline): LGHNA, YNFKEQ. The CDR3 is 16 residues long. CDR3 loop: CASSQRQAAGGYGYTF. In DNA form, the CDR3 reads TGTGCCAGCAGCCAGCGGCAGGCGGCCGGTGGCTATGGCTACACCTTC.

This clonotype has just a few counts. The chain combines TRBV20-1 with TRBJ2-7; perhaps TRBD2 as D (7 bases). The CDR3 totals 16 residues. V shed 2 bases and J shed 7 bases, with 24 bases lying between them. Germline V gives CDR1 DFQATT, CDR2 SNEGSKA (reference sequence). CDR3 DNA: TGCAGTGCTAGATTTGGCGGTCTAGCGGCAAGGGGGGAGCAGTACTTC. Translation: CSARFGGLAARGEQYF.

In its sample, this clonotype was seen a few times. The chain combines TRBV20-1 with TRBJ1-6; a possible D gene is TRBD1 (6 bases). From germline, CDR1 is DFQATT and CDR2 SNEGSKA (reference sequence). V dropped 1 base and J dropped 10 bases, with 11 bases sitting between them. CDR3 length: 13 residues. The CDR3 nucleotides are TGCAGTGCTAGAGCCCAGCAGGGGTCACCCCTCCACTTT. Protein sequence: CSARAQQGSPLHF.